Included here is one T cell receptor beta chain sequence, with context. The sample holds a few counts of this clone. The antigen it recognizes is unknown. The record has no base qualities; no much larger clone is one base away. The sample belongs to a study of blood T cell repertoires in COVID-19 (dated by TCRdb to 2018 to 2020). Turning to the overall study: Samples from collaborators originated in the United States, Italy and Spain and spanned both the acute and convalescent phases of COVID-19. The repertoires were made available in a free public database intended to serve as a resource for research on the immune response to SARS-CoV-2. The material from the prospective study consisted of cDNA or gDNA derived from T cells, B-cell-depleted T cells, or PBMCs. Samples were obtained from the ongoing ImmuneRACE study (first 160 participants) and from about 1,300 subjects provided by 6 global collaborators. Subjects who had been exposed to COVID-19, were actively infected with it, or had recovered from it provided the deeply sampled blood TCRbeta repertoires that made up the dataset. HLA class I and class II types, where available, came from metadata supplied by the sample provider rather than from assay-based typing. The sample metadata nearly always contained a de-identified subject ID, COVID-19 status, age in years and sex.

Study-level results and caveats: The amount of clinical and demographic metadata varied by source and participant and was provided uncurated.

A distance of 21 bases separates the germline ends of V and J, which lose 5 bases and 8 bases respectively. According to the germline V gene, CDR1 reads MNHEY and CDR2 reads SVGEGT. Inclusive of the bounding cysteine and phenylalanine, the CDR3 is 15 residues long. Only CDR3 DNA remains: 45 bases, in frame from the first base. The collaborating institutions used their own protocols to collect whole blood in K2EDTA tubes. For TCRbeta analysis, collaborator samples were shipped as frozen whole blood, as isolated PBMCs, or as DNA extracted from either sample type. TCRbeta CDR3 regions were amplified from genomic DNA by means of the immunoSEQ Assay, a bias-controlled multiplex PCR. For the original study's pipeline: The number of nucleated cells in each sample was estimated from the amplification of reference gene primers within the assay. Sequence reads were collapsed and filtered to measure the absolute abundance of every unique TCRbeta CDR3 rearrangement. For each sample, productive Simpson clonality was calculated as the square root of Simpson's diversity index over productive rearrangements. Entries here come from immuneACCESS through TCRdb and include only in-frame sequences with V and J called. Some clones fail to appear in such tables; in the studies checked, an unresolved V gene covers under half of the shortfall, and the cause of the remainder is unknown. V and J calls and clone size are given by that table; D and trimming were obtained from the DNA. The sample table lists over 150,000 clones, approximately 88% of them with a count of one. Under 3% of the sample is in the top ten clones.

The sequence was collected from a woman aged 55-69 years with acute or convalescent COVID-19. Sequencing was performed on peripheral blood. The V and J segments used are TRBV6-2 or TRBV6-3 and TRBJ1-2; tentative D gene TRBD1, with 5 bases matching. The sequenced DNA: TGTGCCAGCAGTCAGGGACTTCGGGGGGTCGGAGGCTACACCTTC. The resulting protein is CASSQGLRGVGGYTF.